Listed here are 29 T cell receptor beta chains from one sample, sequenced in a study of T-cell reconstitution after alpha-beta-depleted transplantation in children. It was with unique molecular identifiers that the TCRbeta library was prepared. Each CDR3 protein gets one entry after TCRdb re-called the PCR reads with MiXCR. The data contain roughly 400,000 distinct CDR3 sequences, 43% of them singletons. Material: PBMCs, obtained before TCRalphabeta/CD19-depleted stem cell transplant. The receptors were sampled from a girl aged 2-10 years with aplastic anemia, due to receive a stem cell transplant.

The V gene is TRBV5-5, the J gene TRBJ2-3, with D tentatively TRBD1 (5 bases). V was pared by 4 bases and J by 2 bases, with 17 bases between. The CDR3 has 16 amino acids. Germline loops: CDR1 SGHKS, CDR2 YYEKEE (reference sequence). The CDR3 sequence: CASSQGFRVNTDTQYF. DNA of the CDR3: TGTGCCAGCAGCCAAGGGTTCAGGGTAAACACAGATACGCAGTATTTT.

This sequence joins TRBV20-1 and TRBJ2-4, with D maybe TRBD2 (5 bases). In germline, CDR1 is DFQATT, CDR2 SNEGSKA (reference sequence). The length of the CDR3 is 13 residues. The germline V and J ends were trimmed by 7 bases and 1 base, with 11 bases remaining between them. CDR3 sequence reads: CSGGPGAKNIQYF. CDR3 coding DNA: TGCAGTGGCGGTCCGGGGGCCAAAAACATTCAGTACTTC.

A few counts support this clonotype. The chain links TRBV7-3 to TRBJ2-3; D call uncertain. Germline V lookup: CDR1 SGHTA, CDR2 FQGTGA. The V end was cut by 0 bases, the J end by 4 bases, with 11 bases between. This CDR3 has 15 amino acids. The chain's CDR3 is CASSLTSLVADTQYF. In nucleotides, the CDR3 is TGTGCCAGCAGCTTAACCAGCTTGGTGGCAGATACGCAGTATTTT.

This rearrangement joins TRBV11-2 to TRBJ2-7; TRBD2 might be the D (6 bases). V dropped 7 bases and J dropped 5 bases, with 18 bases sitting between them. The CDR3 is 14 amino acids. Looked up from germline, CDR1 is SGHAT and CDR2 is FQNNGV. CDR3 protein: CASTGEGSNHEQYF. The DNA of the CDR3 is TGTGCCAGCACGGGAGAGGGGAGTAACCACGAGCAGTACTTC.

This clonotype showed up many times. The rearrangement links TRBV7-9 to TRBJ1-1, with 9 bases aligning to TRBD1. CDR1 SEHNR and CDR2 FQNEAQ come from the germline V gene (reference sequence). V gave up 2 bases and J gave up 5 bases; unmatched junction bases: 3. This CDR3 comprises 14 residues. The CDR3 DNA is TGTGCCAGCAGCTTAAGGACAGGGGAAACTGAAGCTTTCTTT. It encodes CASSLRTGETEAFF.

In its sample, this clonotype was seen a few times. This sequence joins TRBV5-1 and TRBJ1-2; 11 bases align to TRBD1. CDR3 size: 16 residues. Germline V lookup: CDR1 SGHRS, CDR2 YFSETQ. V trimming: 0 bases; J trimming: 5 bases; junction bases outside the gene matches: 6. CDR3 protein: CASSLAGQGGKYGYTF. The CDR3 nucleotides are TGCGCCAGCAGCTTGGCGGGACAGGGGGGAAAGTATGGCTACACCTTC.

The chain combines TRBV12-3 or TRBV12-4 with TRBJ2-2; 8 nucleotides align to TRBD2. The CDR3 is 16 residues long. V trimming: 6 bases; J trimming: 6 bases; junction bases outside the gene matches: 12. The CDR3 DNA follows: TGTGCCAGCAGGGGACTAGTTCTTGCTCACGCCGGGGAGCTGTTTTTT. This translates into CASRGLVLAHAGELFF.

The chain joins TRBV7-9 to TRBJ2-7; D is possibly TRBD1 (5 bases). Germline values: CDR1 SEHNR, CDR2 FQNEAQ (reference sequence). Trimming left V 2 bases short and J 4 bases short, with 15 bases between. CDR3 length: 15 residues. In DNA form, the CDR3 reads TGTGCCAGCAGCTTAAGGACATCAGGGAAATACGAGCAGTACTTC. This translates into CASSLRTSGKYEQYF.

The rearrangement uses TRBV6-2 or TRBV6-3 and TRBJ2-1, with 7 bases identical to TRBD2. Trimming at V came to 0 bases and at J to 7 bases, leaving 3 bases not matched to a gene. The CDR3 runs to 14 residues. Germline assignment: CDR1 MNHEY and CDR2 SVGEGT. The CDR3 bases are TGTGCCAGCAGTTACTCGGGAGGGAGGAATGAGCAGTTCTTC. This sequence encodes CASSYSGGRNEQFF.

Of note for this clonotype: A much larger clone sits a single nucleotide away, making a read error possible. CDR3 in DNA: TGTGCCAGCAGGGGGCGCCTTGGGGCCAACGTCCTGCCTTTC. It encodes CASRGRLGANVLPF. The chain combines TRBV27 with TRBJ2-6; TRBD1 might be the D (5 bases). From germline, CDR1 is MNHEY and CDR2 SMNVEV (reference sequence). The CDR3 loop spans 14 amino acids.

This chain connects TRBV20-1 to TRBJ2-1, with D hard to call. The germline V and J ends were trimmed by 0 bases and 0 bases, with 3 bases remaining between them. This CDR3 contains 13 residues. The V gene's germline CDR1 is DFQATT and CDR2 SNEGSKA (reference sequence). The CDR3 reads CSARDASYNEQFF. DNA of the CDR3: TGCAGTGCTAGAGACGCCTCCTACAATGAGCAGTTCTTC.

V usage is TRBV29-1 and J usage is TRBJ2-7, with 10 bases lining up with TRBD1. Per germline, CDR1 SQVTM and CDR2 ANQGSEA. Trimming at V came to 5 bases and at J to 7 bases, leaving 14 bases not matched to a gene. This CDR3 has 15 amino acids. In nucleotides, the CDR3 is TGCAGCGTTAATTCCGGGACAGGGGTCTTCGGGGAGCAGTACTTC. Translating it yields CSVNSGTGVFGEQYF.

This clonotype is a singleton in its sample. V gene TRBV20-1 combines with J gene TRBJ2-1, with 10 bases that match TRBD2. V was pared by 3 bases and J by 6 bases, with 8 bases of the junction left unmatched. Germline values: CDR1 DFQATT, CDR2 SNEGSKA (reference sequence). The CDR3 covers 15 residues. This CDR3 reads CSASPGTSATNEQFF. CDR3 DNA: TGCAGTGCTAGTCCCGGGACTAGCGCCACCAATGAGCAGTTCTTC.

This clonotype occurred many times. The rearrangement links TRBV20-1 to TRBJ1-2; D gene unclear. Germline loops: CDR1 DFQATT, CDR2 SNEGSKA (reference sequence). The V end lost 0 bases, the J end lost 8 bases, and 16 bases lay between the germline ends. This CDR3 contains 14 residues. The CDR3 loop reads CSAREDSGYGGYTF. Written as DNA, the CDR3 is TGCAGTGCTAGAGAAGATTCCGGTTATGGCGGCTACACCTTC.

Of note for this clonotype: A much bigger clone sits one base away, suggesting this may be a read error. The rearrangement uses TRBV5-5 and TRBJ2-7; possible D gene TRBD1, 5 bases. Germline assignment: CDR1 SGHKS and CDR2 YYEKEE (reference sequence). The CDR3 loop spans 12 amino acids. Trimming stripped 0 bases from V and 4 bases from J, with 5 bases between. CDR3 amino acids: CASSLGQYEQYF. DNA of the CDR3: TGTGCCAGCAGCTTGGGACAGTACGAGCAGTACTTC. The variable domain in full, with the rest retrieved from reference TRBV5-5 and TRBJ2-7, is DAGVTQSPTHLIKTRGQQVTLRCSPISGHKSVSWYQQVLGQGPQFIFQYYEKEERGRGNFPDRFSARQFPNYSSELNVNALLLGDSALYLCASSLGQYEQYFGPGTRLTVT.

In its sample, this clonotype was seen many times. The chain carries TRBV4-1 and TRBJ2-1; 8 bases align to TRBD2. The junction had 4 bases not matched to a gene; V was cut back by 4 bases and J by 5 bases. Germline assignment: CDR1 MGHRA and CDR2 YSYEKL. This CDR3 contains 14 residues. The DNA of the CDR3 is TGCGCCAGCAGCCGGTATAGCGGGGACAATGAGCAGTTCTTC. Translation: CASSRYSGDNEQFF.

Here the CDR3 DNA reads TGCGCCAGCAGCTTGGTAGGACAGGGGAGTGGCTACACCTTC. It is translated as CASSLVGQGSGYTF. The chain couples TRBV5-1 to TRBJ1-2; TRBD1 agrees at 9 bases. The V gene's germline CDR1 is SGHRS and CDR2 YFSETQ. The CDR3 is made up of 14 amino acids. V gave up 0 bases and J gave up 7 bases; unmatched junction bases: 4.

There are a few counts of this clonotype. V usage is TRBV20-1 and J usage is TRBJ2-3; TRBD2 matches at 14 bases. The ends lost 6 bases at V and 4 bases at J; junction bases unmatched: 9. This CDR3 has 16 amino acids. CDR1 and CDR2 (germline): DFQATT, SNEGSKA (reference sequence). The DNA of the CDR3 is TGCAGTGCGAAAACTCCGGGACTAGCGGGAGCAGATACGCAGTATTTT. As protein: CSAKTPGLAGADTQYF.

CDR3 in amino acids: CASRGPNTQYF. DNA of the CDR3: TGTGCCAGCCGGGGGCCGAATACGCAGTATTTT. The chain carries TRBV6-5 and TRBJ2-3, with D perhaps matching TRBD1 or TRBD2 (6 bases each). This CDR3 is built from 11 residues. Trimming stripped 8 bases from V and 7 bases from J, with 10 bases between. Germline CDR1 reads MNHEY; CDR2 reads SVGAGI.

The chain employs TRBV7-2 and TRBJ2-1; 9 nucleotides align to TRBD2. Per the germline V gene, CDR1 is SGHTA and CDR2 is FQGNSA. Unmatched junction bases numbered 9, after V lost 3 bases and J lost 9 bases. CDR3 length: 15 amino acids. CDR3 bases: TGTGCCAGCAGCTTCCTCGCTAGCGGGAAAACTGAGCAGTTCTTC. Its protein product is CASSFLASGKTEQFF.

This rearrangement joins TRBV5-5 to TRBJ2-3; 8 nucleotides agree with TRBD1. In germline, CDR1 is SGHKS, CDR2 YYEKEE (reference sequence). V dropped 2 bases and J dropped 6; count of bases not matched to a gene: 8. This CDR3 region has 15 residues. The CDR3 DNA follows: TGTGCCAGCAGCTTCCCCCGGACAGGGAGGGATACGCAGTATTTT. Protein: CASSFPRTGRDTQYF.

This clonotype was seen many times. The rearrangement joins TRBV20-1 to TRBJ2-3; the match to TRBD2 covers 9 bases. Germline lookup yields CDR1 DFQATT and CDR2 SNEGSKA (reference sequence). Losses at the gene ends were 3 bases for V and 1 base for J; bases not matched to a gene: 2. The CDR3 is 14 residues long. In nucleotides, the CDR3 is TGCAGTGCTAGTTGGACTAGCGGCACAGATACGCAGTATTTT. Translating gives CSASWTSGTDTQYF.

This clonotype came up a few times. This CDR3 is CASSRDNSETQYF. CDR3 nucleotides: TGTGCCAGCAGTCGGGACAATTCAGAGACCCAGTACTTC. The chain has TRBV2 and TRBJ2-5; weak D call: TRBD1 (6 bases). The CDR3 extends over 13 amino acids. Trimming took off 5 bases at V and 4 bases at J, with 11 bases between the two ends. CDR1 is SNHLY, CDR2 FYNNEI, per germline.

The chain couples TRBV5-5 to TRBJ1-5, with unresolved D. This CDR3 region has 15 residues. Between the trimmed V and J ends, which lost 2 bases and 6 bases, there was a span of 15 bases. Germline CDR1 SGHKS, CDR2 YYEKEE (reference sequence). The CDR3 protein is CASSLVAGLGQPQHF. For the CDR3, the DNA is TGTGCCAGCAGCTTAGTTGCGGGGTTGGGTCAGCCCCAGCATTTT.

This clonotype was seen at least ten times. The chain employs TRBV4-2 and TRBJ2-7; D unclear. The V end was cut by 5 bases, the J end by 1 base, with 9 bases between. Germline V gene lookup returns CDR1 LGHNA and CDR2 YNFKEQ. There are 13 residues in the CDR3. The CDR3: CASSAAQSYEQYF. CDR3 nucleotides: TGTGCCAGCAGCGCCGCACAATCCTACGAGCAGTACTTC.

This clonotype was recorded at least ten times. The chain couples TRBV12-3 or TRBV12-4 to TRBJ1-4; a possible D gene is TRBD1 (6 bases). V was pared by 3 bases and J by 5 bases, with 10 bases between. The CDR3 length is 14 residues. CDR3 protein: CASSLAGANEKLFF. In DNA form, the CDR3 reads TGTGCCAGCAGTTTGGCAGGGGCCAATGAAAAACTGTTTTTT.

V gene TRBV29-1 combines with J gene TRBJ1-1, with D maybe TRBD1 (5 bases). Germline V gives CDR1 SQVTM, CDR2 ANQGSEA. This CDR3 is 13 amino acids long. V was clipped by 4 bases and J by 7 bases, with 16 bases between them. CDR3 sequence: CSVAETASYEAFF. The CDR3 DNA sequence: TGCAGCGTTGCCGAGACAGCCAGTTATGAAGCTTTCTTT.

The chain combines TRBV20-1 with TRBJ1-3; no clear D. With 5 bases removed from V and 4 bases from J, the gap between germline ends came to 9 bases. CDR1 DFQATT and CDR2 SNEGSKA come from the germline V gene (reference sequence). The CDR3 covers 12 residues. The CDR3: CSALGSGNTIYF. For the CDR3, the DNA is TGCAGTGCTCTAGGGAGCGGAAACACCATATATTTT.

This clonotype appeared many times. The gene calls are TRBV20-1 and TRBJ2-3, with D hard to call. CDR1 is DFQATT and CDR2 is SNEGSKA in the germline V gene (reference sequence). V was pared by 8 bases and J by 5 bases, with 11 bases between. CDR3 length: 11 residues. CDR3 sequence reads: CSTDKGDTQYF. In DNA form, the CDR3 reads TGCAGTACCGACAAGGGAGATACGCAGTATTTT.